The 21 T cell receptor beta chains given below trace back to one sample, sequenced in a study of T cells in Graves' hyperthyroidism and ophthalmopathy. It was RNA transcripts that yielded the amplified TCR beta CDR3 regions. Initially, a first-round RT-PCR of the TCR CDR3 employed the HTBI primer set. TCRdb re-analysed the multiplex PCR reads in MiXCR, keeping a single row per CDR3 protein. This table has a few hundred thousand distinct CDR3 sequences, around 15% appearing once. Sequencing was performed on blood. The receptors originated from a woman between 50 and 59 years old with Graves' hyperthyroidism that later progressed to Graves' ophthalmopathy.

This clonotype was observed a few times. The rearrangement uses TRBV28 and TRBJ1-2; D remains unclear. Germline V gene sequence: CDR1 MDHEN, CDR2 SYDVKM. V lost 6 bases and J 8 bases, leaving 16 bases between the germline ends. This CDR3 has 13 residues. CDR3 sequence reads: CASSLKGFIGYTF. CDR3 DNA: TGTGCCAGCAGCCTAAAGGGTTTTATCGGCTACACCTTC.

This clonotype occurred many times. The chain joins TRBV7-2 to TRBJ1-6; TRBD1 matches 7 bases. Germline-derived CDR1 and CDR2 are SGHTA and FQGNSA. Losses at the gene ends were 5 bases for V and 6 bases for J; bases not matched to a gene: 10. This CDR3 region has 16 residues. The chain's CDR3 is CASSPQAGGTNSPLHF. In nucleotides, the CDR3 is TGTGCCAGCAGCCCGCAGGCAGGGGGTACTAATTCACCCCTCCACTTT.

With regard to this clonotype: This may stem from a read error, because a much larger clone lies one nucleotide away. CDR3 residues: CASSLDPLQYF. CDR3 bases: TGTGCCAGCAGCTTGGATCCTCTGCAGTATTTT. The chain couples TRBV7-9 to TRBJ2-3, with D hard to call. The germline V and J ends were trimmed by 3 bases and 11 bases, with 9 bases remaining between them. The CDR3 runs 11 residues. The germline V gene encodes CDR1 SEHNR and CDR2 FQNEAQ (reference sequence).

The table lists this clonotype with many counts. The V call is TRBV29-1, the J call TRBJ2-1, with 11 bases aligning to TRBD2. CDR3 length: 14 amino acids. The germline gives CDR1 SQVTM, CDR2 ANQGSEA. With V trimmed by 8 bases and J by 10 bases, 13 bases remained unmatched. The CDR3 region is CSSKPGLAAVEQFF. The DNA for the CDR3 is TGCAGCTCGAAACCGGGACTAGCGGCAGTCGAGCAGTTCTTC.

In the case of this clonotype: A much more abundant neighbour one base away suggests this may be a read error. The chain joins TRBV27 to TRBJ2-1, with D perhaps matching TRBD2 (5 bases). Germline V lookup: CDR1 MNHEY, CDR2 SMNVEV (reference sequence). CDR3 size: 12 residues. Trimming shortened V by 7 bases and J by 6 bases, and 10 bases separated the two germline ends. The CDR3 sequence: CASTRAGNEQFF. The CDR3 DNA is TGTGCCAGCACGAGGGCGGGCAATGAGCAGTTCTTC.

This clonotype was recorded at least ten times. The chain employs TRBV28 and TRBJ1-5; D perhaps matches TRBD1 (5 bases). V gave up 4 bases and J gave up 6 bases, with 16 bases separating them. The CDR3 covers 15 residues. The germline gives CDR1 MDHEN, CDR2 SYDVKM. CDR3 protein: CASSYGGSPPQPQHF. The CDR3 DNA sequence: TGTGCCAGCAGTTACGGGGGGTCCCCTCCTCAGCCCCAGCATTTT.

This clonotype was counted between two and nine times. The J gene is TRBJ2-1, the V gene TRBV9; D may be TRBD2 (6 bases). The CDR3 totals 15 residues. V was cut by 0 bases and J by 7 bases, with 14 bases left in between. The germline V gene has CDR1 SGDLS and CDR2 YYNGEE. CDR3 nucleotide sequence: TGTGCCAGCAGCGTAGTTGGCGGGGTCATGAATGAGCAGTTCTTC. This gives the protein CASSVVGGVMNEQFF.

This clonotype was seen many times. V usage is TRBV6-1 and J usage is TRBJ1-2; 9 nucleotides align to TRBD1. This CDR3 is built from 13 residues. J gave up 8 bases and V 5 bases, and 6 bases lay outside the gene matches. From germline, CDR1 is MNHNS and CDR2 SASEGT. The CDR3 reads CASSPQGAEGYTF. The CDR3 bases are TGTGCCAGCAGTCCACAGGGGGCGGAAGGCTACACCTTC.

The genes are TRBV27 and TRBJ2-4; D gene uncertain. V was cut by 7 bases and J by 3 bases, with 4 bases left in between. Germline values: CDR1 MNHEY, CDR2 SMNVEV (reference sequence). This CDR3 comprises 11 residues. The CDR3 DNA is TGTGCCAGCACCAACAAAAACATTCAGTACTTC. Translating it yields CASTNKNIQYF.

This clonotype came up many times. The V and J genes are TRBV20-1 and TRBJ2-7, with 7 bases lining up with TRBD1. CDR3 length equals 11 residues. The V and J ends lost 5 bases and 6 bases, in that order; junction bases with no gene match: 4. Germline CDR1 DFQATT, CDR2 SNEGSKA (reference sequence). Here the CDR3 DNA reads TGCAGTGCTTATTCAGGGGGCGAGCAGTACTTC. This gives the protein CSAYSGGEQYF.

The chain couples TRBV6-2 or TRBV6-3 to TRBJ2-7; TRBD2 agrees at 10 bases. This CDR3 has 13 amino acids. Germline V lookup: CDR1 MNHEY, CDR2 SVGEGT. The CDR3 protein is CVTTSGTTYEQYF. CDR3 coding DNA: TGTGTCACCACTAGCGGGACTACCTACGAGCAGTACTTC.

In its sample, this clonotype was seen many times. This CDR3 is CSASRSSNEQFF. CDR3 in DNA: TGCAGTGCTAGCCGTAGTAGCAATGAGCAGTTCTTC. The chain recombines TRBV20-1 with TRBJ2-1, with unresolved D. In germline, CDR1 is DFQATT, CDR2 SNEGSKA (reference sequence). The CDR3 runs to 12 residues. Trimming cost V 3 bases and J 6 bases, with 9 bases left between them.

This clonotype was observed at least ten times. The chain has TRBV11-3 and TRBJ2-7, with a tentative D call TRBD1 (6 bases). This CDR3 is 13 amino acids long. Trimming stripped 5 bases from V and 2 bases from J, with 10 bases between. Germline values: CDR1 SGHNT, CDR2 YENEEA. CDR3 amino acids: CASSPGHTYEQYF. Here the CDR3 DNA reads TGTGCCAGCAGCCCGGGACATACCTACGAGCAGTACTTC.

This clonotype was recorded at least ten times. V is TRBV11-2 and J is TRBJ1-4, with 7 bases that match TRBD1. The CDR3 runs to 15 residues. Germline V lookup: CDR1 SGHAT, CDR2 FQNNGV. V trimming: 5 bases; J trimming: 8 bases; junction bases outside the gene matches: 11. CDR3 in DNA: TGTGCCAGCAGCACCTCACAGGGGTCGTGGGAAAAACTGTTTTTT. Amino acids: CASSTSQGSWEKLFF.

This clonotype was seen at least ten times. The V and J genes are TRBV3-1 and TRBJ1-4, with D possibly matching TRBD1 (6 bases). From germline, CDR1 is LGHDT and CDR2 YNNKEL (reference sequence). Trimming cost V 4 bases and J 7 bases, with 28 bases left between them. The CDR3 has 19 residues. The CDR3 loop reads CASSPIEGQTVTESEKLFF. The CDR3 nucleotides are TGTGCCAGCAGCCCTATCGAAGGACAGACGGTCACGGAAAGTGAAAAACTGTTTTTT.

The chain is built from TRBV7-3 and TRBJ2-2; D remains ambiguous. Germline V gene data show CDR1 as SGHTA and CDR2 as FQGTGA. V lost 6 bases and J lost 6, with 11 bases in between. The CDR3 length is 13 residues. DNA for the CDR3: TGTGCCAGCAGACCCCCTGCTGCCGGGGAGCTGTTTTTT. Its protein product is CASRPPAAGELFF.

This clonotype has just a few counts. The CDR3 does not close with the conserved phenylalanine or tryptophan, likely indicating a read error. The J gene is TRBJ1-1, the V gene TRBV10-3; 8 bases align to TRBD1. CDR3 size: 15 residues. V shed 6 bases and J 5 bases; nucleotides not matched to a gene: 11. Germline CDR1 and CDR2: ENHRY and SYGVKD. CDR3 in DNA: TGTGCCATCAGCCCCCCAACAGGGGGTAAAACTGAAGCTTTCCTT. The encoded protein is CAISPPTGGKTEAFL.

The DNA for the CDR3 is TGTGCCATCAGAAAGAACACTGAAGCTTTCTTT. Amino acids: CAIRKNTEAFF. This chain joins TRBV10-3 and TRBJ1-1; D gene ambiguous. The V and J ends lost 6 bases and 1 base respectively, with 3 bases between them. Germline V CDR1 and CDR2: ENHRY, SYGVKD. The CDR3 loop spans 11 amino acids.

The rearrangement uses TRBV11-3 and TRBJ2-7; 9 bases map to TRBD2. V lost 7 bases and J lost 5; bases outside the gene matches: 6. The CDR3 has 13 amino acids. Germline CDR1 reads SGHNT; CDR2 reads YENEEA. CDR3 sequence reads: CASNIAGAHEQYF. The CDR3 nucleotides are TGTGCCAGCAACATAGCGGGAGCCCACGAGCAGTACTTC. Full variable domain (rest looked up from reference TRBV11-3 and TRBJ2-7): EAGVVQSPRYKIIEKKQPVAFWCNPISGHNTLYWYLQNLGQGPELLIRYENEEAVDDSQLPKDRFSAERLKGVDSTLKIQPAELGDSAVYLCASNIAGAHEQYFGPGTRLTVT.

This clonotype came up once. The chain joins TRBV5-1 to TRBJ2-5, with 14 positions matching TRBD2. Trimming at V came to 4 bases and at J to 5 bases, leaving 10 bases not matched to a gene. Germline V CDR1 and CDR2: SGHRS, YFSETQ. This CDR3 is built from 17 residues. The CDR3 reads CASSDRLAGGSWETQYF. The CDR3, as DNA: TGCGCCAGCAGCGACAGACTAGCGGGAGGGAGTTGGGAGACCCAGTACTTC.

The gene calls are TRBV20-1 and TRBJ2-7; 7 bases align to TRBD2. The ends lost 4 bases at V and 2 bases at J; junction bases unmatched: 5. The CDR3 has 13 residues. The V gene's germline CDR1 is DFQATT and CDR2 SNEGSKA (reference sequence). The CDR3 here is CSAMSGAPYEQYF. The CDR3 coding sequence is TGCAGTGCTATGAGCGGGGCCCCCTACGAGCAGTACTTC.